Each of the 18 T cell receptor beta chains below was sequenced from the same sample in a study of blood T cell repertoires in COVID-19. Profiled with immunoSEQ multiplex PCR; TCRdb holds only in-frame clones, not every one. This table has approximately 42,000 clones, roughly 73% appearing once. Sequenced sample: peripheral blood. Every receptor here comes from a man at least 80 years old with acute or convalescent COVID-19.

The CDR3 region has the DNA TGTGCCAGCAGCTCTAGCGGGTGGGGGGAGCAGTTCTTC. Amino acid sequence: CASSSSGWGEQFF. The V call is TRBV11-2, the J call TRBJ2-1; TRBD2 matches at 8 bases. This CDR3 has 13 amino acids. After removal of 4 bases from V and 10 bases from J, the junction contained 6 bases not matched to a gene. The germline CDR1 and CDR2 sequences are SGHAT and FQNNGV.

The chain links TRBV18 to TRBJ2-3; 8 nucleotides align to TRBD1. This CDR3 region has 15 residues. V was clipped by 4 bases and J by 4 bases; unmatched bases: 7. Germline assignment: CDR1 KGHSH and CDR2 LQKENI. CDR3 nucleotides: TGTGCCAGCTCACGGAGCAGGGGGCGCGCAGATACGCAGTATTTT. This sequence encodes CASSRSRGRADTQYF.

CDR3 DNA: TGTGCCAGCAGCCCTTACCAGCGCGAGCAGTACTTC. It encodes CASSPYQREQYF. This chain connects TRBV7-8 to TRBJ2-7; D uncertain. Deletions cut 5 bases from V and 6 bases from J, with 11 bases between. The CDR3 is 12 amino acids. Per the germline V gene, CDR1 is SGHVS and CDR2 is FQNEAQ.

CDR3 amino acids: CAWSDREAFF. The CDR3 region has the DNA TGTGCCTGGAGCGACAGGGAAGCTTTCTTT. The chain employs TRBV30 and TRBJ1-1; perhaps TRBD1 as D (6 bases). The germline V and J ends were trimmed by 3 bases and 8 bases, with 7 bases remaining between them. CDR3 length: 10 residues. Germline V gives CDR1 GTSNPN, CDR2 SVGIG (reference sequence).

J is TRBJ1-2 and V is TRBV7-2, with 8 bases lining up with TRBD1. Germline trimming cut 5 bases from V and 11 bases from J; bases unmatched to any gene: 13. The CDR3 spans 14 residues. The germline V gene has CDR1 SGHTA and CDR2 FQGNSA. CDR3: CASSLTRQGQGYTF. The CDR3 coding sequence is TGTGCCAGCAGCCTAACCCGACAGGGGCAGGGATACACCTTC.

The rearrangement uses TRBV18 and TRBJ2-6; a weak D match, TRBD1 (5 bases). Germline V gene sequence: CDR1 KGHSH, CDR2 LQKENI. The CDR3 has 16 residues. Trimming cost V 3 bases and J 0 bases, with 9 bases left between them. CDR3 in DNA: TGTGCCAGCTCACCGGGGCTGAGCTCTGGGGCCAACGTCCTGACTTTC. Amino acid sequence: CASSPGLSSGANVLTF.

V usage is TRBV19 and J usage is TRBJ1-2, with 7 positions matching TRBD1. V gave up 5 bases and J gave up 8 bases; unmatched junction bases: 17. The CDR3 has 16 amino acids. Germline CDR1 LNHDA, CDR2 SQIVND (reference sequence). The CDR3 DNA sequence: TGTGCCAGTAGTTTCACCGGGACAGAATTTACTAGCGGCTACACCTTC. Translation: CASSFTGTEFTSGYTF.

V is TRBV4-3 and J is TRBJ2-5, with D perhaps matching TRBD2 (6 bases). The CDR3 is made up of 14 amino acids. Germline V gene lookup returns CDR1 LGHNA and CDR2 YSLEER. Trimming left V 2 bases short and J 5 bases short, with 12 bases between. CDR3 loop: CASSQSIGGETQYF. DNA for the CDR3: TGCGCCAGCAGCCAATCTATAGGAGGGGAGACCCAGTACTTC.

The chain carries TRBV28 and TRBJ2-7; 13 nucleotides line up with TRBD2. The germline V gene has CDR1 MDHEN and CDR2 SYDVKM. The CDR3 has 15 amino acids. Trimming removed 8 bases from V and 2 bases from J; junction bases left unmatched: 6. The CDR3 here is CASLRLAGGAYEQYF. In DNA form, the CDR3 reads TGTGCCAGCTTAAGACTAGCGGGAGGAGCCTACGAGCAGTACTTC.

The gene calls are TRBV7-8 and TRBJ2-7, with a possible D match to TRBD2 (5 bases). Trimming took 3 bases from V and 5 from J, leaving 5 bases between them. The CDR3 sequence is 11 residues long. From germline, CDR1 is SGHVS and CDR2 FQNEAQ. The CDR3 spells CASSFGDEQYF. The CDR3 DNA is TGTGCCAGCAGCTTCGGGGACGAGCAGTACTTC.

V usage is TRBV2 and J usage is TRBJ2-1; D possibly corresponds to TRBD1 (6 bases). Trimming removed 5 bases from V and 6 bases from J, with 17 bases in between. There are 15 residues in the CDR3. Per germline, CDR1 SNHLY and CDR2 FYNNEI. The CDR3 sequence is CASSPWRTVLNEQFF. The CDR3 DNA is TGTGCCAGCAGTCCGTGGCGGACAGTTCTCAATGAGCAGTTCTTC.

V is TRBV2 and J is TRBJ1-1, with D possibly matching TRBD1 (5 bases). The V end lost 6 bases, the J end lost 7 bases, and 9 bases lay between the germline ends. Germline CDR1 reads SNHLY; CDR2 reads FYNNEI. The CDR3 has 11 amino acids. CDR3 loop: CASRPTVEAFF. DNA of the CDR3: TGTGCCAGCAGACCGACAGTTGAAGCTTTCTTT. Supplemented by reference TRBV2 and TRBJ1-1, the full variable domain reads EPEVTQTPSHQVTQMGQEVILRCVPISNHLYFYWYRQILGQKVEFLVSFYNNEISEKSEIFDDQFSVERPDGSNFTLKIRSTKLEDSAMYFCASRPTVEAFFGQGTRLTVV.

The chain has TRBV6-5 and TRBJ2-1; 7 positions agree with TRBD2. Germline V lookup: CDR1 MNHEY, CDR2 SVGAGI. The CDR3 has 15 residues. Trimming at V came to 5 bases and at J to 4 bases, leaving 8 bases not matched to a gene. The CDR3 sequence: CASSPGGGGYNEQFF. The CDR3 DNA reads TGTGCCAGCAGTCCGGGAGGCGGGGGATACAATGAGCAGTTCTTC.

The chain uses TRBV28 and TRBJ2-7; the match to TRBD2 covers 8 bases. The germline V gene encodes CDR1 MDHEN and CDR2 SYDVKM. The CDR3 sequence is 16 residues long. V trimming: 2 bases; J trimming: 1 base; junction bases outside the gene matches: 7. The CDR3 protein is CASSLGVAGTSYEQYF. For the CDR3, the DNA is TGTGCCAGCAGTTTAGGGGTAGCGGGGACGTCCTACGAGCAGTACTTC.

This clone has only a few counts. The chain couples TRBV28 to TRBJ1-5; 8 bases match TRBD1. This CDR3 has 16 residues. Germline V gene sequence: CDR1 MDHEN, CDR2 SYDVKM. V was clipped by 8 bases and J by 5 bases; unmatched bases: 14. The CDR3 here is CASGPIGRGQHQPQHF. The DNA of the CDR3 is TGTGCCAGCGGACCTATAGGCAGGGGGCAACATCAGCCCCAGCATTTT.

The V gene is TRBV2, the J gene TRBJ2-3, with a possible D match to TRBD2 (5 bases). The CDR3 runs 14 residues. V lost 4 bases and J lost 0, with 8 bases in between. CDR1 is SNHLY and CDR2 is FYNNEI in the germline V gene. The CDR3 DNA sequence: TGTGCCAGCAGTGCCTGGACTAGCACAGATACGCAGTATTTT. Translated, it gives CASSAWTSTDTQYF.

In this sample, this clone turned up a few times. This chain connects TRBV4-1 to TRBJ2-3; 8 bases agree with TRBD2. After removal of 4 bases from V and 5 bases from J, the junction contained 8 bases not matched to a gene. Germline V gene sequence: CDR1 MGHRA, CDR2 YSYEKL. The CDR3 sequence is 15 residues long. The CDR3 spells CASSPPGRAKDTQYF. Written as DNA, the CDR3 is TGCGCCAGCAGCCCCCCCGGGAGGGCCAAAGATACGCAGTATTTT.

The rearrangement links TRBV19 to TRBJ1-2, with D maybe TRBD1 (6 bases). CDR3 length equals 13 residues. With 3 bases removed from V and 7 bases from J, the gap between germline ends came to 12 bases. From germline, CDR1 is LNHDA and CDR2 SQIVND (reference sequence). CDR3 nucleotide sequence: TGTGCCAGTAGTATTCAGGGGTTATTTGGCTACACCTTC. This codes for CASSIQGLFGYTF. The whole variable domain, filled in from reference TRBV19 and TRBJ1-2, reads DGGITQSPKYLFRKEGQNVTLSCEQNLNHDAMYWYRQDPGQGLRLIYYSQIVNDFQKGDIAEGYSVSREKKESFPLTVTSAQKNPTAFYLCASSIQGLFGYTFGSGTRLTVV.